This T cell receptor beta chain was retrieved from a study of low-dose radiotherapy and immunotherapy resistance in tumors. Study information: A dose of 1 Gy per fraction every two weeks went to Cohort 2, totaling 13 Gy over 26 weeks.

The time point: after trial treatment. Sample treatment: LDRT plus nivolumab, ipilimumab, low-dose cyclophosphamide and aspirin (RACIN trial). cDNA synthesis used a TRAV/TRBV-specific primer set for both chains. A constant-region primer paired with the V-primer adapter amplified TCRs over about 18 PCR cycles. In vitro transcription served to amplify the isolated mRNA. Using its own MiXCR run on the reads, TCRdb lists one record per CDR3 protein. The data hold approximately 100,000 distinct CDR3 sequences, with under 25% observed a single time. Germline CDR1 and CDR2: SNHLY and FYNNEI. The V gene lost 2 bases and the J gene lost 4 bases, with 15 bases spanning the gap. The CDR3 has 15 amino acids.

This specimen was PBMCs, taken after low-dose radiotherapy plus immunotherapy. The receptor's source is a male donor with prostate cancer. The gene calls are TRBV2 and TRBJ2-7; tentative D call: TRBD2 (6 bases). In nucleotides, the CDR3 is TGTGCCAGCAGTGAACGTGACGGCGGGGAGTACGAGCAGTACTTC. Translating gives CASSERDGGEYEQYF.